This T cell receptor beta chain appears in the sequencing data of a study of blood T cell repertoires in COVID-19. CDR3 length: 16 residues. Trimming took off 6 bases at V and 6 bases at J, with 22 bases between the two ends. The germline gives CDR1 MDHEN, CDR2 SYDVKM. Assay: immunoSEQ multiplex PCR; the TCRdb copy retains only in-frame clones and omits some. The sample holds around 68,000 clones; around 90% are singletons and the top ten take less than 8%. Sequenced material: peripheral blood. J is TRBJ2-3 and V is TRBV28, with D possibly matching TRBD1 (6 bases). The clonotype comes from a man aged 45-60 years with active COVID-19. The DNA of the CDR3 is TGTGCCAGCAGCCCTATGGGACACCAATCGAGGGATACGCAGTATTTT. It yields the protein CASSPMGHQSRDTQYF.